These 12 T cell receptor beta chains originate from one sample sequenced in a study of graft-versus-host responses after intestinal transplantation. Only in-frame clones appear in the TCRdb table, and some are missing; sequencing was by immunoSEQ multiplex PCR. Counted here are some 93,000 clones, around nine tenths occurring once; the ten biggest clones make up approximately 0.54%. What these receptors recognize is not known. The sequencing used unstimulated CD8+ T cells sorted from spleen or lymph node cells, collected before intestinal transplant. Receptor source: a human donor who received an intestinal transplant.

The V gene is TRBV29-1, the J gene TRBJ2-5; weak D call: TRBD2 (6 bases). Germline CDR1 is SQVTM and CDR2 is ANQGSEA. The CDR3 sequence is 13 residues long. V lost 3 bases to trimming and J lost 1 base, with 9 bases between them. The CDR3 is CSVDSGPQETQYF. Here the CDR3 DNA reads TGCAGCGTTGATAGCGGACCCCAAGAGACCCAGTACTTC.

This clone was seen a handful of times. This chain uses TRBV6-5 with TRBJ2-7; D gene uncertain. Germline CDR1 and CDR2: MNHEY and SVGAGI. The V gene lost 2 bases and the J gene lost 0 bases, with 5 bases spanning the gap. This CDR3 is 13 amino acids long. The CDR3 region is CASSYRSSYEQYF. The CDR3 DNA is TGTGCCAGCAGTTACAGGAGCTCCTACGAGCAGTACTTC.

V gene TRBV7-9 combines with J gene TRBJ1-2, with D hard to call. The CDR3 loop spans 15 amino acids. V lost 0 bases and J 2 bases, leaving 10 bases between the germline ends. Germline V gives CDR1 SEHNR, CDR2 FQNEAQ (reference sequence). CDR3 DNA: TGTGCCAGCAGCTTAGCGCTGGGCAGAAACTATGGCTACACCTTC. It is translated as CASSLALGRNYGYTF.

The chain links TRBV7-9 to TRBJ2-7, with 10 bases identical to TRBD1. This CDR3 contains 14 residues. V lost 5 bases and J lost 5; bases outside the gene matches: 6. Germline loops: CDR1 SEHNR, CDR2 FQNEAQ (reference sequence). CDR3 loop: CASSRSGTGDEQYF. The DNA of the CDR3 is TGTGCCAGCAGCCGAAGCGGGACAGGGGACGAGCAGTACTTC.

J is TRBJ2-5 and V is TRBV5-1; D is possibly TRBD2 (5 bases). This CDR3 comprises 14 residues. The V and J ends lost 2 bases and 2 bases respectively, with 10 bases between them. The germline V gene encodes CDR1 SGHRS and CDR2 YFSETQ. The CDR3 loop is CASSFKSGQETQYF. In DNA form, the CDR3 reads TGCGCCAGCAGCTTTAAAAGCGGACAAGAGACCCAGTACTTC. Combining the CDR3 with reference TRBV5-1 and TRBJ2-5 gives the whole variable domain KAGVTQTPRYLIKTRGQQVTLSCSPISGHRSVSWYQQTPGQGLQFLFEYFSETQRNKGNFPGRFSGRQFSNSRSEMNVSTLELGDSALYLCASSFKSGQETQYFGPGTRLLVL.

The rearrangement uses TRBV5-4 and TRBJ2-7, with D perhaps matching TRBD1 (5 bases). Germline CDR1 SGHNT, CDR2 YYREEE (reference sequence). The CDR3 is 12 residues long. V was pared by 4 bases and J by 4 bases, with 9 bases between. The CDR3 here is CASSTQGYEQYF. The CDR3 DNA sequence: TGTGCCAGCAGCACCCAGGGATACGAGCAGTACTTC.

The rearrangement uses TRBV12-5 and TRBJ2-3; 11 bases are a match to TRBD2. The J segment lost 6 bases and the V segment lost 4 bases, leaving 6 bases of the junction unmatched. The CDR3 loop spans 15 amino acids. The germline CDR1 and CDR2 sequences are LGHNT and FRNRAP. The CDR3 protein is CASGSSSGRADTQYF. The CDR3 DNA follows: TGTGCTAGTGGTTCCAGTAGCGGGAGGGCCGATACGCAGTATTTT. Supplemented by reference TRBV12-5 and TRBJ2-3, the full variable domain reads DARVTQTPRHKVTEMGQEVTMRCQPILGHNTVFWYRQTMMQGLELLAYFRNRAPLDDSGMPKDRFSAEMPDATLATLKIQPSEPRDSAVYFCASGSSSGRADTQYFGPGTRLTVL.

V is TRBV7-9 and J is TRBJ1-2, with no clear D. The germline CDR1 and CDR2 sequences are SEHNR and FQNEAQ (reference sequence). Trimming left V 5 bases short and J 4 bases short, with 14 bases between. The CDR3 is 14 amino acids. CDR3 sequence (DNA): TGTGCCAGCAGCACTGTGTGGGAGTCCTATGGCTACACCTTC. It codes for CASSTVWESYGYTF. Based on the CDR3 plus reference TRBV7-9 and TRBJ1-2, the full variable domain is DTGVSQNPRHKITKRGQNVTFRCDPISEHNRLYWYRQTLGQGPEFLTYFQNEAQLEKSRLLSDRFSAERPKGSFSTLEIQRTEQGDSAMYLCASSTVWESYGYTFGSGTRLTVV.

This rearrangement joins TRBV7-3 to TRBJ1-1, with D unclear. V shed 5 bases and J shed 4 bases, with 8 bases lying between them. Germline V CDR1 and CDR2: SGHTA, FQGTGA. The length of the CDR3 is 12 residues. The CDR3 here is CASSTEGTEAFF. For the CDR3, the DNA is TGTGCCAGCAGCACCGAGGGCACTGAAGCTTTCTTT.

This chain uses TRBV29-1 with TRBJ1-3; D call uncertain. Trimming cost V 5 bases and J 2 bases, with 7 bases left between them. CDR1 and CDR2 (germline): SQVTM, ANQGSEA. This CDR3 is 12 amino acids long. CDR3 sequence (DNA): TGCAGCGTTCTAAATACTGGAAACACCATATATTTT. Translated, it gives CSVLNTGNTIYF.

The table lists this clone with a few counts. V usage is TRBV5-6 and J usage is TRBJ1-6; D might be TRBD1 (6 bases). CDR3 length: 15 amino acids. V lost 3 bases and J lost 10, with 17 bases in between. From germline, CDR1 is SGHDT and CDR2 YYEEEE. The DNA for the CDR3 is TGTGCCAGCAGCTGGAAGGTCAGGGGCGGCTCACCCCTCCACTTT. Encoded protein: CASSWKVRGGSPLHF.

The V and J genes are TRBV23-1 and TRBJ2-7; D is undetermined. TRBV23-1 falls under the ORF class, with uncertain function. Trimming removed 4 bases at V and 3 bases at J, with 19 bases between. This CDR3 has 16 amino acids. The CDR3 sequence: CASSRTCSLFRYEQYF. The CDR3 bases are TGCGCCAGCAGTCGAACTTGTAGTCTGTTCCGCTACGAGCAGTACTTC.